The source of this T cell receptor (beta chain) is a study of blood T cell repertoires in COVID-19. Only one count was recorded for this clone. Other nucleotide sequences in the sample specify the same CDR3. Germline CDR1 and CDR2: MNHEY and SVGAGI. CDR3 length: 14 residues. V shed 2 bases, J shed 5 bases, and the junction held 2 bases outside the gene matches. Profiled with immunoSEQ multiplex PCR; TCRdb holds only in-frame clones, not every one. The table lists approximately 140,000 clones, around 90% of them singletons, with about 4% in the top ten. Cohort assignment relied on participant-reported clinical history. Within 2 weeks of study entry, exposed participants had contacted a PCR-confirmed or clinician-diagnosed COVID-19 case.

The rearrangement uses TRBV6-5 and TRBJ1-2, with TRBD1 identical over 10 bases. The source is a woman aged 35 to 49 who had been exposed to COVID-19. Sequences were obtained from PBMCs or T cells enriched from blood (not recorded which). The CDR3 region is CASSYGGQGYGYTF. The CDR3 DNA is TGTGCCAGCAGTTACGGGGGACAGGGGTATGGCTACACCTTC.